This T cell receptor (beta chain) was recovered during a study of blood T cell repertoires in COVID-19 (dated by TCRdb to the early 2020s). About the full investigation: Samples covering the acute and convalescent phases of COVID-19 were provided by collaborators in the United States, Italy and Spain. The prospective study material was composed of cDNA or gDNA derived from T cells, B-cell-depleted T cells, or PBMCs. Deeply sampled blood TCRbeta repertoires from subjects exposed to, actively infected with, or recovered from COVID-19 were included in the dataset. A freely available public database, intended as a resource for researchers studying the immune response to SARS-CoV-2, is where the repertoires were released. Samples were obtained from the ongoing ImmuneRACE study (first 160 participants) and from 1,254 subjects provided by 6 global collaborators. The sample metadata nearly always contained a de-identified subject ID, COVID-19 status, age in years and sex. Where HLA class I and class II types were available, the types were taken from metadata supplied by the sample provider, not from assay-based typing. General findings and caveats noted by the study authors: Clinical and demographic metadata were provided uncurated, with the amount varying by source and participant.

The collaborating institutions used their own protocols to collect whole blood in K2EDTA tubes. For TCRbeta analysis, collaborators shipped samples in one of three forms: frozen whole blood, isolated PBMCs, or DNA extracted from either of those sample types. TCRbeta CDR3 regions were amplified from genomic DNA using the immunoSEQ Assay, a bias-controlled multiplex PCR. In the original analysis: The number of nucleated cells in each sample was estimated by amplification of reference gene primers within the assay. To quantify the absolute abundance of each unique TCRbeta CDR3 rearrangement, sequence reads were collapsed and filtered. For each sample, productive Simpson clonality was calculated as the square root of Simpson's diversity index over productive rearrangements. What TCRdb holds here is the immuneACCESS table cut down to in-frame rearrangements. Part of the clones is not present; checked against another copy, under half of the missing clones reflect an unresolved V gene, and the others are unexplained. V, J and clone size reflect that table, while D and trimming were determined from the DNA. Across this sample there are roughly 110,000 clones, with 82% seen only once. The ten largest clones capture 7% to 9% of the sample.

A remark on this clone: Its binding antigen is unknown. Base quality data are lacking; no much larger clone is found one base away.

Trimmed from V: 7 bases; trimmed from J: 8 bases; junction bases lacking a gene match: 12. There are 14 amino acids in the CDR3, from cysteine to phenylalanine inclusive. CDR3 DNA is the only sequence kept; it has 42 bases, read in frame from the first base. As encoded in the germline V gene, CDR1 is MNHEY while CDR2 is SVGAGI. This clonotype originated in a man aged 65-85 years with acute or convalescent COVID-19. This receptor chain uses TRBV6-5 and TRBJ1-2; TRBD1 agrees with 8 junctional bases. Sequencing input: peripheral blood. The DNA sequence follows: TGTGCCAGCAATCGCTTCCAGGGGGCGGGAGGCTACACCTTC. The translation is CASNRFQGAGGYTF.